The T cell receptor (beta chain) under discussion was sequenced for a study of molecular identifiers for immune sequencing clone quantification. Each library that profiled naive CD8 cells came from 20,000 to 1,000,000 sorted cells with 10%, 30% or 50% RNA. Sorting selected naive CD8 T cells with a CD8+CD4-CCR7+CD45RA+ phenotype. TCRdb itself ran the PCR reads through MiXCR, one entry per CDR3 protein. This table holds some 580,000 distinct CDR3 sequences, 25% found once. A word on this clonotype: Its matching antigen is unknown.

General study findings and limits: Molecules of identical TCR sharing a barcode could underestimate highly expanded clone sizes. Clones carrying above 20 RNA copies accounted for over 98% of effector molecules, under 1% in naive cells.

This CDR3 has 16 residues. The ends lost 0 bases at V and 3 bases at J; junction bases unmatched: 7. CDR1 is SGHRS and CDR2 is YFSETQ in the germline V gene. The chain joins TRBV5-1 to TRBJ2-7, with TRBD2 matching over 9 bases. The TCR comes from a human donor in good health. Some libraries in this study had Jurkat cell RNA spiked in. Sequenced input: naive CD8+ T cells from blood, with Jurkat cell RNA spiked in. Indicated subset: FACS-sorted CD8+CD4-CCR7+CD45RA+ naive T cells. CDR3 DNA: TGCGCCAGCAGCTTGGAGTTTAGCGGGAGAGACTACGAGCAGTACTTC. Its protein product is CASSLEFSGRDYEQYF.